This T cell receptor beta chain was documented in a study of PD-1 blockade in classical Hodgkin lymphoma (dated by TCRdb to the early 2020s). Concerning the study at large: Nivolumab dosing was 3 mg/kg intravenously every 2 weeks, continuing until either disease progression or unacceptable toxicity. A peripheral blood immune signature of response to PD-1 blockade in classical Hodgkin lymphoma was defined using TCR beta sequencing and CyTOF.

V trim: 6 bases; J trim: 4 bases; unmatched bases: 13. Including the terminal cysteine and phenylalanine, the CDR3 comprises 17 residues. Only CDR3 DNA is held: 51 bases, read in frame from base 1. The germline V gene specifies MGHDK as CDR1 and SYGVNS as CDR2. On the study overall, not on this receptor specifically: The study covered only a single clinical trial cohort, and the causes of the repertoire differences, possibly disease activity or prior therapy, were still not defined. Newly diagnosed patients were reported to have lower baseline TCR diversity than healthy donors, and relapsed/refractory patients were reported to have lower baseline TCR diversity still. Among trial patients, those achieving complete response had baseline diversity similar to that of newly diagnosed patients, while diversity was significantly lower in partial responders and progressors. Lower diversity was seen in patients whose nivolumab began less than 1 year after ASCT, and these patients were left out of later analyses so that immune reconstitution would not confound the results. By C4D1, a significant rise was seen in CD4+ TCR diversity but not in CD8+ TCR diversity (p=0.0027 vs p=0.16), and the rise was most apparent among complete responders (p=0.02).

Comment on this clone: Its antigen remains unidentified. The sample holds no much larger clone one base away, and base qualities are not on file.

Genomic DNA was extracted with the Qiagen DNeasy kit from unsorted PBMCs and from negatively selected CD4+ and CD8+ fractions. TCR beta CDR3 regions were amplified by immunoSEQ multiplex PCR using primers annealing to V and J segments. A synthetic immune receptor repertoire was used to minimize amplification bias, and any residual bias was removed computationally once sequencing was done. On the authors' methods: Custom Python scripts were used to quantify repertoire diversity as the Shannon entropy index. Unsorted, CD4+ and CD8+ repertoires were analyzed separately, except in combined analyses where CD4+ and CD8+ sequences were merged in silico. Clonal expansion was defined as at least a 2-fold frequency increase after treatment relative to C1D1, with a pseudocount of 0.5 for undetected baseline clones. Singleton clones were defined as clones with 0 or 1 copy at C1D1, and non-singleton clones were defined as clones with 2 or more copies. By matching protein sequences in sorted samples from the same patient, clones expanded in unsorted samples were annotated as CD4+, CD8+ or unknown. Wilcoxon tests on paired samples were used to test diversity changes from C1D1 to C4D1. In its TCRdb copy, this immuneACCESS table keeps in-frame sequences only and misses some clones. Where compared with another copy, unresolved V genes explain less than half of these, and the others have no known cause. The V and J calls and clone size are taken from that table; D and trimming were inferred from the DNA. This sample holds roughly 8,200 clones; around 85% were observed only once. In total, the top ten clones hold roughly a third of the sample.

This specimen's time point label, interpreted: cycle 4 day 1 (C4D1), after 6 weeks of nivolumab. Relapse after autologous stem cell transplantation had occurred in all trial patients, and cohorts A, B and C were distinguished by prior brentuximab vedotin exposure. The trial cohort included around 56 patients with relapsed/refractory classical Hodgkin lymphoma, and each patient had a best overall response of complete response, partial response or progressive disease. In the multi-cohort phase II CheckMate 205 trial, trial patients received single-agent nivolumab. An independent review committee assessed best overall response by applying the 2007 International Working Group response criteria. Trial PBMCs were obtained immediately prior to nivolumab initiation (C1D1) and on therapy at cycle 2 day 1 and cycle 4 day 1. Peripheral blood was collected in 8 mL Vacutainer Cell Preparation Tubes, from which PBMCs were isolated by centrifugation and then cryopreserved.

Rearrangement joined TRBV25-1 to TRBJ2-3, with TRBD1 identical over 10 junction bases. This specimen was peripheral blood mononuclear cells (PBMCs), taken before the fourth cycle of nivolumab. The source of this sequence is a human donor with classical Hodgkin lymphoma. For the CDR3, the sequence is CASSPDRQGAGADTQYF. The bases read TGTGCCAGCAGCCCAGACAGACAGGGGGCTGGGGCAGATACGCAGTATTTT.